Here is one T cell receptor (beta chain) with its context. These data belong to a study of T cells in narcolepsy. TCRdb's table, derived via immunoSEQ multiplex PCR, lists solely in-frame clones and lacks some. The table has over 30,000 clones, around 85% seen once. The germline gives CDR1 LGHNA, CDR2 YSLEER. The CDR3 is 16 residues long. Trimming stripped 2 bases from V and 2 bases from J, with 13 bases between. This clonotype was sampled from a human donor with narcolepsy. This rearrangement joins TRBV4-3 to TRBJ1-3; TRBD1 is a possible D gene (5 bases). The sequenced sample consisted of CD45RA- memory CD4+ T cells from PBMCs. Here the CDR3 DNA reads TGCGCCAGCAGCCAACTCTCCGGGACGACTGGAAACACCATATATTTT. It is translated as CASSQLSGTTGNTIYF.